This T cell receptor (beta chain) was sequenced in a study of cytomegalovirus exposure and HLA in healthy donors. Study-wide findings and caveats: Common viral pathogens (according to a later analysis) appeared linked to several of the most significant clusters.

PCR was performed using 60 Vbeta and 13 Jbeta primers. Measured with immunoSEQ multiplex PCR; TCRdb has only the in-frame clones, and not every one. Recorded for this sample: roughly 74,000 clones. Comment on this clone: As yet, its antigen is unknown.

The source material was PBMCs. This receptor was taken from a female donor in good health and CMV-seropositive.

Written as DNA, the CDR3 is TGCGCCAGCAGCTTGCCTAGCGACTCCTACAATGAGCAGTTCTTC. Its translation is CASSLPSDSYNEQFF. This chain uses TRBV5-1 with TRBJ2-1, with D tentatively TRBD2 (6 bases). V gave up 1 base and J gave up 0 bases, with 8 bases separating them. CDR1 SGHRS and CDR2 YFSETQ come from the germline V gene. The CDR3 has 15 amino acids.